The sequence of this T cell receptor (beta chain) was determined in a study of CD8 T cells in ankylosing spondylitis. Findings and caveats of the study: In ankylosing spondylitis blood, a motif of roughly eight highly homologous TCR beta variants appeared characteristic. In synovial fluid and blood from reactive arthritis, some motif variants were previously reported. Clones that were linked to disease were CD8+ and were relatively rare in peripheral blood. According to the report, clones linked to the disease were significantly enriched in matched synovial fluid samples taken from ankylosing spondylitis patients.

Points on this clonotype: As yet, its antigen is unknown.

CDR3 size: 15 residues. Looked up from germline, CDR1 is SNHLY and CDR2 is FYNNEI. Trimming cost V 6 bases and J 1 base, with 13 bases left between them. Quantitative molecular-barcoded 5'-RACE generated the TCR beta libraries. TCRdb recomputed calls from the 5' RACE reads with MiXCR, one row per CDR3 protein. The sample lists about 130,000 distinct CDR3 sequences; 17% were seen once. The sequenced material came from blood, either unsorted or a sorted T cell fraction (not recorded which). The chain combines TRBV2 with TRBJ1-5; a possible D gene is TRBD1 (5 bases). The sequence was obtained from a male donor with ankylosing spondylitis. CDR3 loop: CASSGTARSNQPQHF. The DNA for the CDR3 is TGTGCCAGCAGCGGGACGGCCCGGAGCAATCAGCCCCAGCATTTT.